This T cell receptor (beta chain) came from a study of sequential checkpoint blockade in melanoma. Noted treatment: randomized to nivolumab then ipilimumab (arm A) or the reverse (arm B). Data came from immunoSEQ multiplex PCR; TCRdb stores just in-frame clones and leaves some out. Among 15,000 to 20,000 clones listed, about 28% were seen once. Remarks on this clone: This sample includes further DNA sequences coding for the same CDR3.

Trimming shortened V by 6 bases and J by 2 bases, and 16 bases separated the two germline ends. The length of the CDR3 is 14 residues. Germline V CDR1 and CDR2: SQVTM, ANQGSEA. J is TRBJ2-5 and V is TRBV29-1, with D perhaps matching TRBD2 (6 bases). This specimen was tumor tissue (inferred from file names), taken from a patient given nivolumab and ipilimumab in sequence. The sequence derives from a human donor with melanoma. The CDR3 bases are TGCAGCGTGGAGGGACGGACTAAACAAGAGACCCAGTACTTC. It codes for CSVEGRTKQETQYF. Using reference TRBV29-1 and TRBJ2-5 for the parts outside the CDR3, the full variable domain is SAVISQKPSRDICQRGTSLTIQCQVDSQVTMMFWYRQQPGQSLTLIATANQGSEATYESGFVIDKFPISRPNLTFSTLTVSNMSPEDSSIYLCSVEGRTKQETQYFGPGTRLLVL.